These T cell receptor beta chains were read from a single sample in a study of T cell responses to AZD1222 COVID-19 vaccine. Assay: immunoSEQ multiplex PCR; the TCRdb copy retains only in-frame clones and omits some. Among about 130,000 clones listed, roughly 86% were seen once. The sample was peripheral blood, taken 28 days after the second AZD1222 dose. These receptors all stem from an adult who received the AZD1222 COVID-19 vaccine. Each CDR3 is given with its conserved first and last residue.

v_call: TRBV7-9
cdr3_aa: CASSPPVGSGFHTDTQYF

v_call: TRBV4-1
cdr3_aa: CASSRTEGRGDEKLFF

v_call: TRBV7-3
cdr3_aa: CASSLYPRDGAGANVLTF

v_call: TRBV3-1/TRBV3-2
cdr3_aa: CASSPGGRETQYF

v_call: TRBV24-1
cdr3_aa: CATSDRMDRGPF

v_call: TRBV15
cdr3_aa: CATSPTSGNTIYF

v_call: TRBV25-1
cdr3_aa: CASSEMAGDTGELFF

v_call: TRBV11-2
cdr3_aa: CASSLEVWSGYTF

v_call: TRBV7-2
cdr3_aa: CASSFRQGPYTEAFF

v_call: TRBV10-3
cdr3_aa: CAISAAGANGYTF

v_call: TRBV7-6
cdr3_aa: CASGVTQETQYF

v_call: TRBV12-3/TRBV12-4
cdr3_aa: CASREQGTDHDFF

v_call: TRBV11-1
cdr3_aa: CASSLGGTARNTEAFF

v_call: TRBV28
cdr3_aa: CASSSFGGQPQHF

v_call: TRBV27
cdr3_aa: CASSIKPESYGYTF

v_call: TRBV10-3
cdr3_aa: CAIRGKKQETQYF

v_call: TRBV11-3
cdr3_aa: CASSSRGATNEKLFF

v_call: TRBV30
cdr3_aa: CAWRPGVGTDTQYF

v_call: TRBV5-1
cdr3_aa: CASSFSGSQQETQYF

v_call: TRBV18
cdr3_aa: CASSPGRGRGGYTF

v_call: TRBV7-6
cdr3_aa: CASSPRLENQPQHF

v_call: TRBV10-1
cdr3_aa: CASRGPLGSSYNSPLHF

v_call: TRBV7-9
cdr3_aa: CASSPGRDEQYF

v_call: TRBV9
cdr3_aa: CASSVDGDGYTF

v_call: TRBV5-1
cdr3_aa: CASSLARGLNTEAFF